The clone carrying this TCR beta chain was observed many times. Its antigen is as yet unknown. The time point here: newly diagnosed GD, antithyroid drugs for less than 3 months. PBMC RNA served as the TCR library source. This record belongs to a study of regulatory T cells in long-lasting Graves disease. Notes on the study in general: Small sample size may have lowered accuracy. Public clonotype sharing was higher in persistent than newly diagnosed patients.

This CDR3 has 15 residues. V was cut by 4 bases and J by 3 bases, with 15 bases left in between. The germline V gene has CDR1 MNHEY and CDR2 SMNVEV (reference sequence). Arm-PCR of CDR3 regions and iRepertoire HTBI primers were the basis on which TCR beta libraries were built. MiXCR was run by TCRdb on the multiplex PCR reads, yielding one entry per CDR3 protein. The top ten hold around 20% of the sample, which has roughly 350,000 distinct CDR3 sequences, 15% to 20% seen once. These records were also assigned to another study, of T cells in Graves' hyperthyroidism and ophthalmopathy.

The chain has TRBV27 and TRBJ1-2; TRBD1 is a possible D gene (5 bases). The source material was peripheral blood mononuclear cells (PBMCs), sampled at new diagnosis, from a patient treated with antithyroid drugs. The sequence was collected from a woman between 18 and 29 years old with Graves disease. The CDR3 coding sequence is TGTGCCAGCAGTTCCCAGGGAGGACTGCACTATGGCTACACCTTC. Its translation is CASSSQGGLHYGYTF.